These 27 T cell receptor beta chains originate from one sample sequenced in a study of blood T cell repertoires in COVID-19. Profiled with immunoSEQ multiplex PCR; TCRdb holds only in-frame clones, not every one. The sample includes roughly 200,000 clones, about 85% seen only once; the top ten take 12%. The specimen was peripheral blood. Receptors were obtained from a woman younger than 35 who had recovered from COVID-19.

This sequence joins TRBV30 and TRBJ1-2; D uncertain. Germline V gives CDR1 GTSNPN, CDR2 SVGIG (reference sequence). The CDR3 extends over 18 amino acids. The V and J ends lost 0 bases and 4 bases respectively, with 24 bases between them. CDR3 sequence: CAWSVHFFKSGVGYGYTF. CDR3 in DNA: TGTGCCTGGAGTGTCCACTTCTTTAAGTCCGGGGTCGGCTATGGCTACACCTTC.

The genes are TRBV7-2 and TRBJ2-1; 7 bases agree with TRBD2. V lost 3 bases to trimming and J lost 1 base; unmatched junction nucleotides: 3. Germline lookup yields CDR1 SGHTA and CDR2 FQGNSA. The length of the CDR3 is 15 residues. The CDR3 spells CASSFQGGSYNEQFF. As DNA, the CDR3 is TGTGCCAGCAGCTTCCAGGGAGGGTCCTACAATGAGCAGTTCTTC.

V is TRBV27 and J is TRBJ1-1; 11 bases align to TRBD1. With V trimmed by 6 bases and J by 3 bases, 6 bases remained unmatched. Per germline, CDR1 MNHEY and CDR2 SMNVEV (reference sequence). This CDR3 has 15 amino acids. CDR3 sequence (DNA): TGTGCCAGCAGAGTGGGGACAGGGGGGCACACTGAAGCTTTCTTT. Protein sequence: CASRVGTGGHTEAFF.

This clone was counted a few times. The chain is built from TRBV19 and TRBJ1-3, with D tentatively TRBD1 (5 bases). CDR1 is LNHDA and CDR2 is SQIVND in the germline V gene (reference sequence). The CDR3 extends over 17 amino acids. Trimming left V 7 bases short and J 5 bases short, with 24 bases between. CDR3 protein: CASTLQGLPSTRNTIYF. The CDR3 DNA is TGTGCCAGTACCCTGCAGGGACTGCCTTCAACTCGAAACACCATATATTTT.

The rearrangement joins TRBV5-1 to TRBJ2-2; 7 bases match TRBD1. This CDR3 comprises 16 residues. The trim removed 4 bases at V and 0 bases at J, leaving 6 bases unmatched. The germline V gene has CDR1 SGHRS and CDR2 YFSETQ. In DNA, the CDR3 is TGCGCCAGCAGCATCTCAGGGGGAGCGAACACCGGGGAGCTGTTTTTT. Translated: CASSISGGANTGELFF.

V usage is TRBV2 and J usage is TRBJ2-3; D unclear. The CDR3 extends over 16 amino acids. Per the germline V gene, CDR1 is SNHLY and CDR2 is FYNNEI. V dropped 3 bases and J dropped 0 bases, with 13 bases sitting between them. As DNA, the CDR3 is TGTGCCAGCAGTGATGCAGCGCGAAGGAGCACAGATACGCAGTATTTT. Translation: CASSDAARRSTDTQYF.

This clone has just a few counts. The rearrangement links TRBV19 to TRBJ2-1; the D is unclear. Looked up from germline, CDR1 is LNHDA and CDR2 is SQIVND (reference sequence). Trimming pared 6 bases from V and 8 bases from J, leaving 14 bases between. The CDR3 extends over 13 amino acids. The CDR3 coding sequence is TGTGCCAGTAGACTCCTAGGAAGTCATGAGCAGTTCTTC. Encoded protein: CASRLLGSHEQFF.

The CDR3 coding sequence is TGTGCCAGCAGTGAAGATATGGGCTCGGCGACCTACACCTTC. This codes for CASSEDMGSATYTF. The J gene is TRBJ1-2, the V gene TRBV6-1; no clear D gene. This CDR3 comprises 14 residues. Trimming pared 1 base from V and 10 bases from J, leaving 16 bases between. CDR1 and CDR2 (germline): MNHNS, SASEGT.

The J gene is TRBJ2-3, the V gene TRBV5-4, with D possibly being TRBD2 (7 bases). Germline CDR1 SGHNT, CDR2 YYREEE (reference sequence). The CDR3 runs 15 residues. V was trimmed by 2 bases and J by 4 bases, leaving 14 bases between them. CDR3 sequence: CASSLGGTNPDTQYF. DNA for the CDR3: TGTGCCAGCAGCTTAGGGGGGACTAATCCAGATACGCAGTATTTT.

The rearrangement uses TRBV20-1 and TRBJ1-1; no clear D. The CDR3 extends over 11 amino acids. The ends were cut back, 5 bases at V and 10 bases at J, with 14 bases in the middle. Per germline, CDR1 DFQATT and CDR2 SNEGSKA (reference sequence). Here the CDR3 DNA reads TGCAGTGCTGCCTCCTCGCTCGGAGCTTTCTTT. Translating gives CSAASSLGAFF.

The chain joins TRBV18 to TRBJ2-3; 7 positions match TRBD2. This CDR3 has 16 residues. Trimming took 3 bases from V and 0 from J; bases not matched to a gene: 6. Germline V gene lookup returns CDR1 KGHSH and CDR2 LQKENI. CDR3 in amino acids: CASSPTSGISTDTQYF. CDR3 in DNA: TGTGCCAGCTCACCCACAAGCGGGATTAGCACAGATACGCAGTATTTT.

This chain joins TRBV13 and TRBJ2-1; maybe TRBD1 (6 bases). The CDR3 is 16 amino acids. With 5 bases removed from V and 8 bases from J, the gap between germline ends came to 22 bases. Germline-derived CDR1 and CDR2 are PRHDT and FYEKMQ (reference sequence). The CDR3 here is CASSPGTPHSSDEQFF. The CDR3 bases are TGTGCCAGCAGCCCAGGGACACCACATAGTTCCGATGAGCAGTTCTTC. The variable domain in full, with the rest retrieved from reference TRBV13 and TRBJ2-1, is AAGVIQSPRHLIKEKRETATLKCYPIPRHDTVYWYQQGPGQDPQFLISFYEKMQSDKGSIPDRFSAQQFSDYHSELNMSSLELGDSALYFCASSPGTPHSSDEQFFGPGTRLTVL.

V is TRBV4-3 and J is TRBJ2-7, with 9 bases aligning to TRBD2. The CDR3 runs to 15 residues. Germline CDR1 reads LGHNA; CDR2 reads YSLEER. V dropped 1 base and J dropped 6; count of bases not matched to a gene: 7. CDR3 DNA sequence: TGCGCCAGCAGCCAAGCTTCTAGCGGGATTGCCGAGCAGTACTTC. Its translation: CASSQASSGIAEQYF.

The V gene is TRBV7-3, the J gene TRBJ2-1; 9 bases are a match to TRBD2. V trimming: 5 bases; J trimming: 4 bases; junction bases outside the gene matches: 9. CDR3 length equals 16 residues. The germline V gene encodes CDR1 SGHTA and CDR2 FQGTGA. CDR3 in amino acids: CASSLLSGSSYNEQFF. CDR3 DNA: TGTGCCAGCAGCCTACTTAGCGGGAGTTCTTACAATGAGCAGTTCTTC.

The chain carries TRBV30 and TRBJ1-2; 10 bases map to TRBD1. The CDR3 covers 13 residues. Trimming removed 5 bases from V and 6 bases from J; junction bases left unmatched: 6. Germline V CDR1 and CDR2: GTSNPN, SVGIG (reference sequence). As DNA, the CDR3 is TGTGCCTGGGACAGACAGGGGGCGGATGGCTACACCTTC. Its protein product is CAWDRQGADGYTF.

The chain carries TRBV18 and TRBJ2-5, with unresolved D. CDR1 is KGHSH and CDR2 is LQKENI in the germline V gene. The CDR3 has 13 residues. V was pared by 3 bases and J by 5 bases, with 10 bases between. The CDR3 DNA sequence: TGTGCCAGCTCACCGACCCTGAGGGAGACCCAGTACTTC. Encoded protein: CASSPTLRETQYF.

V and J are TRBV25-1 and TRBJ1-4; TRBD1 agrees at 7 bases. This CDR3 is built from 14 residues. In germline, CDR1 is MGHDK, CDR2 SYGVNS. V gave up 8 bases and J gave up 6 bases; unmatched junction bases: 9. The CDR3 sequence: CASQPTGVYEKLFF. The CDR3 coding sequence is TGTGCCAGCCAACCTACAGGGGTTTATGAAAAACTGTTTTTT.

The chain is built from TRBV6-2 or TRBV6-3 and TRBJ2-1, with D possibly matching TRBD2 (5 bases). CDR1 and CDR2 from the germline V gene are MNHEY and SVGEGT. The V gene lost 4 bases and the J gene lost 12 bases, with 13 bases spanning the gap. The CDR3 runs 12 residues. For the CDR3, the DNA is TGTGCCAGCAGTTTTCGAGCGGTAACGCAGTTCTTC. It codes for CASSFRAVTQFF.

The chain employs TRBV30 and TRBJ1-1; D remains unclear. Looked up from germline, CDR1 is GTSNPN and CDR2 is SVGIG (reference sequence). The CDR3 runs to 13 residues. Between the trimmed V and J ends, which lost 1 base and 3 bases, there was a span of 9 bases. The chain's CDR3 is CAWSGNQYTEAFF. DNA for the CDR3: TGTGCCTGGAGTGGAAATCAGTACACTGAAGCTTTCTTT.

J is TRBJ1-2 and V is TRBV25-1, with D unclear. Germline V gene sequence: CDR1 MGHDK, CDR2 SYGVNS. The CDR3 totals 14 residues. V lost 3 bases and J lost 5, with 13 bases in between. This CDR3 is CASSDSGGRYGYTF. The CDR3 DNA sequence: TGTGCCAGCAGTGATTCCGGCGGAAGATATGGCTACACCTTC.

The chain has TRBV4-1 and TRBJ2-3; D may be TRBD2 (5 bases). The length of the CDR3 is 16 residues. The germline V gene encodes CDR1 MGHRA and CDR2 YSYEKL. V dropped 1 base and J dropped 2 bases, with 13 bases sitting between them. CDR3 in DNA: TGCGCCAGCAGCCAAGGAGAGCGGAGAATCACAGATACGCAGTATTTT. Translating gives CASSQGERRITDTQYF.

The CDR3 protein is CASSQVSTGEAEAFF. The CDR3 DNA sequence: TGCGCCAGCAGCCAAGTTTCGACAGGGGAGGCTGAAGCTTTCTTT. This chain uses TRBV4-3 with TRBJ1-1; TRBD1 aligns across 8 bases. The CDR3 length is 15 residues. Germline CDR1 reads LGHNA; CDR2 reads YSLEER. Trimming cost V 1 base and J 6 bases; bases outside gene matches: 7.

The chain carries TRBV12-3 or TRBV12-4 and TRBJ1-4; D is possibly TRBD1 (5 bases). This CDR3 region has 12 residues. V shed 3 bases and J shed 13 bases, with 12 bases lying between them. CDR3 sequence: CASSLGGHSLFF. CDR3 DNA: TGTGCCAGCAGTTTGGGTGGACATTCACTGTTTTTT.

V usage is TRBV3-1 (or the pseudogene TRBV3-2) and J usage is TRBJ2-5; possibly TRBD2 for D (5 bases). Germline V lookup: CDR1 LGHDT, CDR2 YNNKEL (reference sequence). The CDR3 covers 18 residues. V lost 1 base and J 4 bases, leaving 22 bases between the germline ends. CDR3 sequence reads: CASSQGPGIAPTRETQYF. CDR3 nucleotides: TGTGCCAGCAGCCAAGGCCCCGGGATAGCTCCCACCAGAGAGACCCAGTACTTC.

This chain links TRBV7-3 with TRBJ2-4, with 9 bases identical to TRBD1. Per germline, CDR1 SGHTA and CDR2 FQGTGA. The junction had 2 bases not matched to a gene; V was cut back by 1 base and J by 4 bases. This CDR3 spans 15 amino acids. DNA for the CDR3: TGTGCCAGCAGCTTAAGCGGGACAGGGAAAAACATTCAGTACTTC. This gives the protein CASSLSGTGKNIQYF.

The rearrangement joins TRBV21-1 to TRBJ1-2; the table's D call, TRBD1, has no DNA check behind it. TRBV21-1 is a known pseudogene. This CDR3 is 13 amino acids long. The CDR3 loop is CASSPGQGYGYTF. The CDR3 DNA is TGTGCCAGCAGCCCGGGACAGGGTTATGGCTACACCTTC.

The chain joins TRBV9 to TRBJ2-5; possible D gene TRBD1, 5 bases. V lost 1 base, J lost 5 bases, and 12 bases lay in between. CDR3 length: 14 amino acids. Germline V gives CDR1 SGDLS, CDR2 YYNGEE. CDR3 protein: CASSVKQRGETQYF. In DNA form, the CDR3 reads TGTGCCAGCAGCGTAAAACAAAGGGGCGAGACCCAGTACTTC.